Below are 20 T cell receptor beta chains sequenced from a single sample in a study of OX40 agonist ivuxolimab in advanced cancers. Some clones are missing from TCRdb's copy, which holds only in-frame ones; the method was immunoSEQ multiplex PCR. This repertoire shows tens of thousands of clones, 94% found once; its top ten account for 11%. The source material was CD4+ or CD8+ T cells sorted from blood, sampled in a trial of the OX40 agonist ivuxolimab. These receptors all come from an adult with an advanced solid tumor such as melanoma, head and neck, liver or kidney cancer.

The chain employs TRBV6-5 and TRBJ2-2; D unresolved. Trimming left V 3 bases short and J 6 bases short, with 5 bases between. This CDR3 is 12 amino acids long. The germline gives CDR1 MNHEY, CDR2 SVGAGI. CDR3 in amino acids: CASSYMAGELFF. CDR3 DNA sequence: TGTGCCAGCAGTTATATGGCCGGGGAGCTGTTTTTT.

This clone turned up a few times. The genes are TRBV27 and TRBJ2-3; D might be TRBD1 (5 bases). The V end lost 2 bases, the J end lost 2 bases, and 11 bases lay between the germline ends. The CDR3 consists of 15 residues. The germline V gene encodes CDR1 MNHEY and CDR2 SMNVEV (reference sequence). CDR3 sequence reads: CASSLQRTYTDTQYF. Here the CDR3 DNA reads TGTGCCAGCAGTTTACAACGGACATACACAGATACGCAGTATTTT.

The rearrangement links TRBV5-1 to TRBJ1-5; 9 bases agree with TRBD1. Looked up from germline, CDR1 is SGHRS and CDR2 is YFSETQ. V trimming: 0 bases; J trimming: 5 bases; junction bases outside the gene matches: 3. The CDR3 has 15 residues. CDR3 coding DNA: TGCGCCAGCAGCTTGGGGGGACAGGGATATCAGCCCCAGCATTTT. Translation gives CASSLGGQGYQPQHF.

This chain joins TRBV7-2 and TRBJ2-1; D call uncertain. This CDR3 contains 14 residues. CDR1 SGHTA and CDR2 FQGNSA come from the germline V gene. V dropped 2 bases and J dropped 5 bases, with 10 bases sitting between them. The CDR3 coding sequence is TGTGCCAGCAGCTTATTCGGCGGAGACAATGAGCAGTTCTTC. Amino acid sequence: CASSLFGGDNEQFF.

The chain has TRBV9 and TRBJ2-1; D may be TRBD1 or TRBD2 (5 bases each). V lost 3 bases to trimming and J lost 5 bases, with 18 bases between them. Germline-derived CDR1 and CDR2 are SGDLS and YYNGEE. The length of the CDR3 is 16 residues. The DNA of the CDR3 is TGTGCCAGCAGCGCCGACGCAGCGGAAGGGGACAATGAGCAGTTCTTC. Translated: CASSADAAEGDNEQFF.

This chain uses TRBV7-9 with TRBJ2-1; 8 positions match TRBD2. Germline CDR1 SEHNR, CDR2 FQNEAQ (reference sequence). This CDR3 is 16 amino acids long. The trim removed 4 bases at V and 5 bases at J, leaving 10 bases unmatched. For the CDR3, the DNA is TGTGCCAGCAGCTCGTTGGGACTAGAGCGAAACAATGAGCAGTTCTTC. Its translation is CASSSLGLERNNEQFF.

The V call is TRBV5-6, the J call TRBJ2-2; 14 nucleotides line up with TRBD2. Trimming took 4 bases from V and 4 from J; bases not matched to a gene: 3. The germline gives CDR1 SGHDT, CDR2 YYEEEE. This CDR3 is built from 16 residues. The CDR3: CASSRTSGRSTGELFF. CDR3 nucleotide sequence: TGTGCCAGCAGCCGGACTAGCGGGAGGAGCACCGGGGAGCTGTTTTTT.

This chain uses TRBV15 with TRBJ1-2; 12 bases match TRBD1. The germline V gene has CDR1 LNHNV and CDR2 YYDKDF (reference sequence). The J segment lost 6 bases and the V segment lost 0 bases, leaving 8 bases of the junction unmatched. CDR3 length equals 17 residues. CDR3 bases: TGTGCCACCAGCAGAGATTTGGGGACAGGGGGCTATGATGGCTACACCTTC. Translated: CATSRDLGTGGYDGYTF.

The genes are TRBV7-9 and TRBJ2-5; 8 bases are a match to TRBD1. Losses at the gene ends were 5 bases for V and 5 bases for J; bases not matched to a gene: 10. CDR3 length: 15 residues. The V gene's germline CDR1 is SEHNR and CDR2 FQNEAQ (reference sequence). CDR3 protein: CASSPGQGGLETQYF. For the CDR3, the DNA is TGTGCCAGCAGCCCCGGACAGGGCGGTTTGGAGACCCAGTACTTC.

The V gene is TRBV18, the J gene TRBJ2-7, with D possibly being TRBD1 (6 bases). Germline V gene lookup returns CDR1 KGHSH and CDR2 LQKENI. The V and J ends lost 6 bases and 3 bases respectively, with 18 bases between them. This CDR3 is built from 15 residues. As DNA, the CDR3 is TGTGCCAGCTCGCGATTGGACAGACCCCACTACGAGCAGTACTTC. The encoded protein is CASSRLDRPHYEQYF.

The rearrangement joins TRBV6-6 to TRBJ2-5; TRBD2 matches 13 bases. Germline CDR1 reads MNHNY; CDR2 reads SVGAGI (reference sequence). The length of the CDR3 is 15 residues. Trimming removed 4 bases from V and 5 bases from J; junction bases left unmatched: 4. CDR3 sequence (DNA): TGTGCCAGCAGTTCTCGGACTAGCGGGAGTGAGACCCAGTACTTC. This translates into CASSSRTSGSETQYF.

The rearrangement joins TRBV6-5 to TRBJ2-7; D is possibly TRBD2 (7 bases). The germline V and J ends were trimmed by 2 bases and 6 bases, with 14 bases remaining between them. This CDR3 has 14 amino acids. In germline, CDR1 is MNHEY, CDR2 SVGAGI. The CDR3 sequence: CASSYPSRGGEQYF. The DNA for the CDR3 is TGTGCCAGCAGTTACCCCTCTAGGGGGGGCGAGCAGTACTTC.

This chain joins TRBV5-4 and TRBJ2-5; 7 bases line up with TRBD2. This CDR3 comprises 18 residues. Per germline, CDR1 SGHNT and CDR2 YYREEE (reference sequence). The junction had 20 bases not matched to a gene; V was cut back by 2 bases and J by 7 bases. The CDR3 region has the DNA TGTGCCAGCAGCTTAAAACGGGGGTTGCGGGAGTCCCAGGGGACCCAGTACTTC. Translation gives CASSLKRGLRESQGTQYF. The complete variable domain, with remaining parts taken from reference TRBV5-4 and TRBJ2-5, reads ETGVTQSPTHLIKTRGQQVTLRCSSQSGHNTVSWYQQALGQGPQFIFQYYREEENGRGNFPPRFSGLQFPNYSSELNVNALELDDSALYLCASSLKRGLRESQGTQYFGPGTRLLVL.

The gene calls are TRBV9 and TRBJ2-7; TRBD2 matches 7 bases. This CDR3 is built from 13 residues. Trimming at V came to 3 bases and at J to 6 bases, leaving 6 bases not matched to a gene. CDR1 SGDLS and CDR2 YYNGEE come from the germline V gene. This chain's CDR3 is CASSGRGGVEQYF. CDR3 bases: TGTGCCAGCAGCGGACGGGGAGGGGTCGAGCAGTACTTC.

The CDR3 loop is CASSPFSESSYEQYF. The CDR3, as DNA: TGTGCCAGCAGCCCCTTCAGTGAGAGCTCCTACGAGCAGTACTTC. The chain links TRBV9 to TRBJ2-7; D is unresolved. In germline, CDR1 is SGDLS, CDR2 YYNGEE. Trimming left V 4 bases short and J 0 bases short, with 14 bases between. CDR3 size: 15 residues.

This chain connects TRBV5-1 to TRBJ2-5; 9 bases match TRBD2. J was trimmed by 5 bases and V by 0 bases; bases with no gene match: 5. From germline, CDR1 is SGHRS and CDR2 YFSETQ. CDR3 size: 15 residues. CDR3 in DNA: TGCGCCAGCAGCTTGGTGGCGGGAGGGCAGGAGACCCAGTACTTC. Protein: CASSLVAGGQETQYF.

The CDR3 spells CASSFPGQGRYNEQFF. CDR3 DNA sequence: TGTGCCAGCAGTTTCCCCGGACAGGGGCGCTACAATGAGCAGTTCTTC. The chain combines TRBV27 with TRBJ2-1; 9 bases fit TRBD1. The V and J ends lost 3 bases and 3 bases, in that order; junction bases with no gene match: 6. The CDR3 loop spans 16 amino acids. Germline CDR1 is MNHEY and CDR2 is SMNVEV (reference sequence).

This sequence joins TRBV4-1 and TRBJ2-1; D assignment may be TRBD1 or TRBD2 (5 bases each). Trimming cost V 1 base and J 11 bases, with 6 bases left between them. The CDR3 spans 11 residues. Per germline, CDR1 MGHRA and CDR2 YSYEKL. The CDR3 DNA sequence: TGCGCCAGCAGCCAAGCGGGACAGCAGTTCTTC. This translates into CASSQAGQQFF.

The V and J genes are TRBV7-2 and TRBJ2-5, with 12 positions matching TRBD2. The ends lost 3 bases at V and 2 bases at J; junction bases unmatched: 10. This CDR3 spans 18 amino acids. The germline gives CDR1 SGHTA, CDR2 FQGNSA. CDR3 coding DNA: TGTGCCAGCAGCTTCCCCCTAGCGGGAGGGTCATTACAAGAGACCCAGTACTTC. This sequence encodes CASSFPLAGGSLQETQYF. Filled out from reference TRBV7-2 and TRBJ2-5, the complete variable domain reads GAGVSQSPSNKVTEKGKDVELRCDPISGHTALYWYRQSLGQGLEFLIYFQGNSAPDKSGLPSDRFSAERTGGSVSTLTIQRTQQEDSAVYLCASSFPLAGGSLQETQYFGPGTRLLVL.

The chain couples TRBV4-3 to TRBJ2-1, with TRBD2 identical over 13 bases. This CDR3 has 15 amino acids. V lost 6 bases, J lost 5 bases, and 4 bases stayed unmatched. Germline CDR1 LGHNA, CDR2 YSLEER. CDR3 bases: TGCGCCAGCAGGGGGGGGACTAGCGGGAACAATGAGCAGTTCTTC. Its protein is CASRGGTSGNNEQFF.